This record covers a single T cell receptor beta chain. Antigen unknown. The record originates from a study of persistence of HIV-infected CD4 T cells. The stimulus was lysate of CMV-infected fibroblasts, 10 ug/mL. Sorting of responding CD4+ T cells relied on upregulated CD40 ligand together with CD69. Sequencing used immunoSEQ version 4 in survey mode. Generated by immunoSEQ multiplex PCR, the TCRdb table keeps only in-frame clones and is missing some. The table includes about 7,500 clones, around 67% detected once. The CDR3 consists of 15 residues. CDR1 is MDHEN, CDR2 SYDVKM, per germline. Trimming removed 5 bases from V and 3 bases from J, with 16 bases in between.

The specimen comprised CD4+ T cells sorted from PBMCs after roughly 19-hour stimulation, sampled from a patient who received antiretroviral therapy. The receptor comes from an adult man with HIV who was CMV-seropositive. The chain recombines TRBV28 with TRBJ1-1; a weak D match, TRBD1 (6 bases). The CDR3 DNA follows: TGTGCCAGCAGTCCATCAGGGACATTCGACACTGAAGCTTTCTTT. Protein sequence: CASSPSGTFDTEAFF.